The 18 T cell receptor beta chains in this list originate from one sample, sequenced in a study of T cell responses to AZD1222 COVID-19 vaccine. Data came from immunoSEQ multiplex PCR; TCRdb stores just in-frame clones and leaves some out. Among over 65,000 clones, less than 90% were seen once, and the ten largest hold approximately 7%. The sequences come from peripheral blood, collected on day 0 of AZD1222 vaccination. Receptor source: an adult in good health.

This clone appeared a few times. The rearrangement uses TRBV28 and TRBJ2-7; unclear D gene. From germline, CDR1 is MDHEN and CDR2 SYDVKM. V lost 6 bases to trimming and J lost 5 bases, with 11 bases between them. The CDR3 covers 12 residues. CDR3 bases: TGTGCCAGCAGCTCAGTGGTGGACGAGCAGTACTTC. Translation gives CASSSVVDEQYF.

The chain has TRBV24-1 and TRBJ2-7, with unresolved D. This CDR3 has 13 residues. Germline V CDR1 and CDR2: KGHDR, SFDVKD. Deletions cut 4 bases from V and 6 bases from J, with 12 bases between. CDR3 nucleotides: TGTGCCACCAGTGACGGGCCCCTTTCCGAGCAGTACTTC. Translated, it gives CATSDGPLSEQYF.

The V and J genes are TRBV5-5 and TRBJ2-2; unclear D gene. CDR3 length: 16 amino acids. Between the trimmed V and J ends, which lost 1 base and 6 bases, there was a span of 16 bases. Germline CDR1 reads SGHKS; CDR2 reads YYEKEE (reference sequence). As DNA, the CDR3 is TGTGCCAGCAGCTTGAGCCCTACGGTTGAATCCGGGGAGCTGTTTTTT. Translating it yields CASSLSPTVESGELFF. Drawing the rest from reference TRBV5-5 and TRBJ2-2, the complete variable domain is DAGVTQSPTHLIKTRGQQVTLRCSPISGHKSVSWYQQVLGQGPQFIFQYYEKEERGRGNFPDRFSARQFPNYSSELNVNALLLGDSALYLCASSLSPTVESGELFFGEGSRLTVL.

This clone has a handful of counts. The CDR3 DNA follows: TGTGCCAGCAGCACGGGCCTAAATTCACCCCTCCACTTT. Translating gives CASSTGLNSPLHF. This sequence joins TRBV7-2 and TRBJ1-6; the D is unclear. V was shortened by 5 bases and J by 7 bases, with 9 bases between the two germline ends. This CDR3 contains 13 residues. The germline V gene encodes CDR1 SGHTA and CDR2 FQGNSA.

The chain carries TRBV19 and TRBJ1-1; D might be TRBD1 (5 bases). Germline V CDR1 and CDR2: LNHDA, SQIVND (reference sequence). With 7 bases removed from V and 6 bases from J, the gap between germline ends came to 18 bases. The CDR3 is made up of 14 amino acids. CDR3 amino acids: CASNSKGYNSEAFF. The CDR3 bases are TGTGCCAGTAACTCAAAGGGGTATAACTCTGAAGCTTTCTTT.

CDR3 bases: TGTGCCAGCAGTTTCCACACTGAAGCTTTCTTT. This encodes CASSFHTEAFF. This sequence joins TRBV6-5 and TRBJ1-1; D remains ambiguous. Germline V gives CDR1 MNHEY, CDR2 SVGAGI. V lost 4 bases to trimming and J lost 3 bases, with 3 bases between them. The CDR3 runs 11 residues.

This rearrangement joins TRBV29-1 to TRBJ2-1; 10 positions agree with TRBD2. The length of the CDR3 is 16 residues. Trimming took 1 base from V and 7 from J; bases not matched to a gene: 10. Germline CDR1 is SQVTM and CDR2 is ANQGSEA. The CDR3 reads CSVEGVPSGSSNEQFF. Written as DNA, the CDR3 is TGCAGCGTTGAAGGGGTTCCTAGCGGGAGTAGTAATGAGCAGTTCTTC.

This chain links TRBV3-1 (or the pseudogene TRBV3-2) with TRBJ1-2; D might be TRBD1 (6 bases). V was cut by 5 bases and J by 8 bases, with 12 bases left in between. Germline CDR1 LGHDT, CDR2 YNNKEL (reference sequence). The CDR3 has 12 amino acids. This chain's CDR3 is CASSLQGNGYTF. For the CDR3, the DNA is TGTGCCAGCAGCTTACAGGGAAACGGCTACACCTTC.

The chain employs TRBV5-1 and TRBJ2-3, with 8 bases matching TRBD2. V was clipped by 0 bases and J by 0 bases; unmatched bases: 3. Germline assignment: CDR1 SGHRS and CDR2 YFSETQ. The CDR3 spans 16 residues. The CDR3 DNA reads TGCGCCAGCAGCTTGGCGGGGGGGACCAGCACAGATACGCAGTATTTT. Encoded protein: CASSLAGGTSTDTQYF.

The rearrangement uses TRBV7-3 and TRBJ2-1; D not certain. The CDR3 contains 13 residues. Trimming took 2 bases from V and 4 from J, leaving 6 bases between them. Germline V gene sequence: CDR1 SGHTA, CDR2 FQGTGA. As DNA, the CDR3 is TGTGCCAGCAGCTTAGGAGCATACAATGAGCAGTTCTTC. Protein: CASSLGAYNEQFF.

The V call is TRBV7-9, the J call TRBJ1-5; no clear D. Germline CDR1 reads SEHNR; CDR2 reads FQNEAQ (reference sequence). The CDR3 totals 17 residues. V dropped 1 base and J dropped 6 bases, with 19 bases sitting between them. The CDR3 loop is CASSLGSLSGYTQPQHF. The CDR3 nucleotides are TGTGCCAGCAGCTTAGGAAGCTTGTCGGGATACACTCAGCCCCAGCATTTT.

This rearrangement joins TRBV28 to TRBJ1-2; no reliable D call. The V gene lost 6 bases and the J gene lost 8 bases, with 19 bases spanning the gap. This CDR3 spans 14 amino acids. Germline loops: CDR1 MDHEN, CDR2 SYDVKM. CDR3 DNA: TGTGCCAGCAGCTCCCCCGGGTCCTTCGGAGGCTACACCTTC. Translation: CASSSPGSFGGYTF.

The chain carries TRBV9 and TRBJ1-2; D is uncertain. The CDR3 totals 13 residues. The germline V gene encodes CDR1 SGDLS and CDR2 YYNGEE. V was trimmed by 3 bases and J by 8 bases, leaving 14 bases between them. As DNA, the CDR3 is TGTGCCAGCAGCGCCCTGCCCGGCGGAGGCTACACCTTC. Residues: CASSALPGGGYTF.

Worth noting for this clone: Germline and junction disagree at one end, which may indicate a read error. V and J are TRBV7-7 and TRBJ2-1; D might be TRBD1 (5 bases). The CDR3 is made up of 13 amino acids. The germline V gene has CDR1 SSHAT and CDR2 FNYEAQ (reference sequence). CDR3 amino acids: CASSLEVGDEQFF. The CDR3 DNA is TGTGCTAGCAGCTTAGAAGTAGGGGATGAGCAGTTCTTC.

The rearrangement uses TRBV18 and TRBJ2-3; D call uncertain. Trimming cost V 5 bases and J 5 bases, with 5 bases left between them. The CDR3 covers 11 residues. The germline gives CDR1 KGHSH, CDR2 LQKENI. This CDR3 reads CASSSVDTQYF. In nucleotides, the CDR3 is TGTGCCAGCTCATCGGTAGATACGCAGTATTTT.

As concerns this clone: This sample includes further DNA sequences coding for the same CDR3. This chain's CDR3 is CASSPGTGGIGELFF. CDR3 nucleotides: TGTGCCAGCAGCCCCGGGACAGGGGGCATCGGGGAGCTGTTTTTT. The J gene is TRBJ2-2, the V gene TRBV7-9, with 12 bases matching TRBD1. The V gene's germline CDR1 is SEHNR and CDR2 FQNEAQ (reference sequence). The CDR3 contains 15 residues. V was clipped by 5 bases and J by 7 bases; unmatched bases: 5.

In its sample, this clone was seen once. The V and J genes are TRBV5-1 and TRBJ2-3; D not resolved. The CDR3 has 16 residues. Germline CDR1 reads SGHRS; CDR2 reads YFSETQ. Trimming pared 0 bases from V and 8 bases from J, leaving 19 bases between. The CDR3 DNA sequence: TGCGCCAGCAGCTTGGCCATGGAGAGCAGCCTTCTTACGCAGTATTTT. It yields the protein CASSLAMESSLLTQYF.

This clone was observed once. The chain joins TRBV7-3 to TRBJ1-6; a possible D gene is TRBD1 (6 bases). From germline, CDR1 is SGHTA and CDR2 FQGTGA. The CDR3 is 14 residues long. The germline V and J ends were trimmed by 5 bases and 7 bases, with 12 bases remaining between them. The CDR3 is CASSQQGSNSPLHF. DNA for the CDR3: TGTGCCAGCAGCCAACAGGGTTCGAATTCACCCCTCCACTTT.